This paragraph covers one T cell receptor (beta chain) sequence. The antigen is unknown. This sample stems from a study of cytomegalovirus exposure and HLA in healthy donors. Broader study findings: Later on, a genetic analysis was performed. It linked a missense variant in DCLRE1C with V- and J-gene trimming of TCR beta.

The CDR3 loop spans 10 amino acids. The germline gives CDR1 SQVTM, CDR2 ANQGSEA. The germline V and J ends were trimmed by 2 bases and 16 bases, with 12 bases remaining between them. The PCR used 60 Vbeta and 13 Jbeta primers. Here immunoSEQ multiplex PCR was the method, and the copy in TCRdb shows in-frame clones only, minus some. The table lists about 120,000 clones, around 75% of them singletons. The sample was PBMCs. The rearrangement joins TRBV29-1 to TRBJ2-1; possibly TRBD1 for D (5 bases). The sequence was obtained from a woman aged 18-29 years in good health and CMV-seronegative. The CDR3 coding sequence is TGCAGCGTTGAACCGGACACGCTCTTCTTC. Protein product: CSVEPDTLFF.